These 18 T cell receptor beta chains came from one sample sequenced in a study of T cell changes during pregnancy in multiple sclerosis. Sequencing used immunoSEQ multiplex PCR; TCRdb keeps in-frame clones, though not all of them. Of 90,000 or so clones detected, approximately 90% appear once; the ten largest clones hold about 0.91%. The sequenced sample was peripheral blood, obtained before pregnancy. The source is a female donor with multiple sclerosis, enrolled in a pregnancy study.

This rearrangement joins TRBV27 to TRBJ2-2; 7 nucleotides align to TRBD1. This CDR3 comprises 16 residues. CDR1 MNHEY and CDR2 SMNVEV come from the germline V gene (reference sequence). Germline trimming cut 6 bases from V and 4 bases from J; bases unmatched to any gene: 11. The CDR3 DNA follows: TGTGCCAGCAGCTCCAATACAGGGGCGGGCACCGGGGAGCTGTTTTTT. It specifies CASSSNTGAGTGELFF.

The V and J genes are TRBV14 and TRBJ2-7; D may be TRBD2 (6 bases). The length of the CDR3 is 15 residues. Trimming removed 0 bases from V and 2 bases from J, with 11 bases in between. CDR1 and CDR2 from the germline V gene are SGHDN and FVKESK. For the CDR3, the DNA is TGTGCCAGCAGCCAAGATCGGGCGGGGACCTACGAGCAGTACTTC. As protein: CASSQDRAGTYEQYF.

This clone was seen more than once but under ten times. This rearrangement joins TRBV19 to TRBJ2-7; weak D call: TRBD2 (6 bases). Germline CDR1 LNHDA, CDR2 SQIVND (reference sequence). V was trimmed by 3 bases and J by 3 bases, leaving 12 bases between them. The CDR3 sequence is 14 residues long. Written as DNA, the CDR3 is TGTGCCAGTAGTATGGACATGGGAGGCTACGAGCAGTACTTC. It encodes CASSMDMGGYEQYF. Using reference TRBV19 and TRBJ2-7 for the parts outside the CDR3, the full variable domain is DGGITQSPKYLFRKEGQNVTLSCEQNLNHDAMYWYRQDPGQGLRLIYYSQIVNDFQKGDIAEGYSVSREKKESFPLTVTSAQKNPTAFYLCASSMDMGGYEQYFGPGTRLTVT.

This chain joins TRBV19 and TRBJ1-1, with 9 bases aligning to TRBD1. CDR3 size: 15 residues. Unmatched junction bases numbered 8, after V lost 7 bases and J lost 2 bases. In germline, CDR1 is LNHDA, CDR2 SQIVND (reference sequence). CDR3 sequence: CASKETGGKNTEAFF. CDR3 bases: TGTGCCAGTAAGGAGACAGGGGGGAAAAACACTGAAGCTTTCTTT.

The chain employs TRBV14 and TRBJ1-1; D is undetermined. CDR3 length: 17 residues. From germline, CDR1 is SGHDN and CDR2 FVKESK. V was shortened by 4 bases and J by 6 bases, with 24 bases between the two germline ends. This CDR3 is CASSPWELEATWAEAFF. Here the CDR3 DNA reads TGTGCCAGCAGCCCCTGGGAGTTAGAGGCCACCTGGGCTGAAGCTTTCTTT.

The chain couples TRBV9 to TRBJ2-5, with TRBD1 as a possible D gene (5 bases). There are 14 residues in the CDR3. CDR1 is SGDLS, CDR2 YYNGEE, per germline. The germline V and J ends were trimmed by 1 base and 4 bases, with 11 bases remaining between them. CDR3 in DNA: TGTGCCAGCAGCGTACAGGGTACGGGAGAGACCCAGTACTTC. Protein: CASSVQGTGETQYF.

This chain connects TRBV6-5 to TRBJ1-1, with D perhaps matching TRBD1 (6 bases). The ends were cut back, 5 bases at V and 4 bases at J, with 11 bases in the middle. The CDR3 sequence is 13 residues long. The germline gives CDR1 MNHEY, CDR2 SVGAGI. The CDR3: CASSLYRATEAFF. In DNA form, the CDR3 reads TGTGCCAGCAGTCTTTACAGGGCCACTGAAGCTTTCTTT.

This clone appeared once. The rearrangement uses TRBV7-2 and TRBJ2-1, with 8 bases fitting TRBD1. This CDR3 has 14 amino acids. Germline V gives CDR1 SGHTA, CDR2 FQGNSA. V gave up 5 bases and J gave up 12 bases; unmatched junction bases: 12. The CDR3 nucleotides read TGTGCCAGCAGCCGCCCGGGTCAGGGGGCTGCGCAGTTCTTC. This codes for CASSRPGQGAAQFF.

The chain has TRBV5-4 and TRBJ1-1; D gene uncertain. V lost 0 bases, J lost 4 bases, and 13 bases lay in between. The CDR3 is made up of 15 amino acids. The germline CDR1 and CDR2 sequences are SGHNT and YYREEE (reference sequence). The CDR3 is CASSLGIVGVTEAFF. CDR3 nucleotide sequence: TGTGCCAGCAGCTTGGGGATAGTGGGAGTCACTGAAGCTTTCTTT. Full variable domain (rest looked up from reference TRBV5-4 and TRBJ1-1): ETGVTQSPTHLIKTRGQQVTLRCSSQSGHNTVSWYQQALGQGPQFIFQYYREEENGRGNFPPRFSGLQFPNYSSELNVNALELDDSALYLCASSLGIVGVTEAFFGQGTRLTVV.

With regard to this clone: Other nucleotide sequences in the sample specify the same CDR3. V gene TRBV11-3 combines with J gene TRBJ2-1, with TRBD2 matching 7 bases. Germline CDR1 SGHNT, CDR2 YENEEA. The CDR3 runs 15 residues. V lost 1 base to trimming and J lost 6 bases; unmatched junction nucleotides: 6. The CDR3 DNA reads as TGTGCCAGCAGCTTAGGACTAGCCGGAAGCAATGAGCAGTTCTTC. Encoded protein: CASSLGLAGSNEQFF.

The chain joins TRBV27 to TRBJ2-7, with 8 nucleotides matching TRBD2. Germline-derived CDR1 and CDR2 are MNHEY and SMNVEV (reference sequence). This CDR3 has 16 residues. The trim removed 4 bases at V and 5 bases at J, leaving 13 bases unmatched. The CDR3 coding sequence is TGTGCCAGCAGTTCATCCCGGGGCGGGAGGTCTCACGAGCAGTACTTC. Translating gives CASSSSRGGRSHEQYF.

This rearrangement joins TRBV7-7 to TRBJ2-5; 7 positions match TRBD2. The V segment lost 2 bases and the J segment 9 bases; nucleotides outside the gene matches: 12. This CDR3 spans 15 amino acids. CDR1 is SSHAT and CDR2 is FNYEAQ in the germline V gene (reference sequence). The CDR3 sequence: CASSLSQATGGAQYF. CDR3 in DNA: TGTGCCAGCAGCTTATCACAGGCCACTGGGGGGGCCCAGTACTTC.

CDR3 in DNA: TGTGCCTGGAGTTTCGGACTAGCGGGAGGGATTGATACGCAGTATTTT. Residues: CAWSFGLAGGIDTQYF. The V and J genes are TRBV30 and TRBJ2-3; the match to TRBD2 covers 15 bases. V was pared by 2 bases and J by 6 bases, with 6 bases of the junction left unmatched. Germline V gives CDR1 GTSNPN, CDR2 SVGIG (reference sequence). The CDR3 spans 16 residues.

The genes are TRBV2 and TRBJ2-2, with D uncertain. V lost 4 bases and J 7 bases, leaving 16 bases between the germline ends. The germline V gene has CDR1 SNHLY and CDR2 FYNNEI. The CDR3 sequence is 15 residues long. The CDR3 loop is CASSVTDALNGELFF. CDR3 nucleotides: TGTGCCAGCAGTGTAACAGACGCTTTAAACGGGGAGCTGTTTTTT.

The chain carries TRBV9 and TRBJ2-1; 14 bases are a match to TRBD2. Germline V gene data show CDR1 as SGDLS and CDR2 as YYNGEE. The CDR3 consists of 20 residues. V gave up 3 bases and J gave up 0 bases; unmatched junction bases: 11. The CDR3 here is CASSATGTSGGKSSYNEQFF. The DNA of the CDR3 is TGTGCCAGCAGCGCAACCGGGACTAGCGGGGGTAAGAGCTCCTACAATGAGCAGTTCTTC.

CDR3 in DNA: TGTGCCAGTAGCGACCTGAGGAGACGGAGCACAGATACGCAGTATTTT. Amino acids: CASSDLRRRSTDTQYF. The chain joins TRBV19 to TRBJ2-3; D is unclear. This CDR3 contains 16 residues. The V end lost 6 bases, the J end lost 0 bases, and 16 bases lay between the germline ends. Germline values: CDR1 LNHDA, CDR2 SQIVND (reference sequence).

This chain connects TRBV15 to TRBJ2-7; no clear D. CDR1 and CDR2 (germline): LNHNV, YYDKDF (reference sequence). The V end was cut by 5 bases, the J end by 1 base, with 12 bases between. The CDR3 contains 14 residues. The CDR3 loop reads CATSPPLKSYEQYF. The CDR3 DNA is TGTGCCACCAGCCCCCCGCTAAAATCCTACGAGCAGTACTTC. Using reference TRBV15 and TRBJ2-7 for the parts outside the CDR3, the full variable domain is DAMVIQNPRYQVTQFGKPVTLSCSQTLNHNVMYWYQQKSSQAPKLLFHYYDKDFNNEADTPDNFQSRRPNTSFCFLDIRSPGLGDTAMYLCATSPPLKSYEQYFGPGTRLTVT.

The rearrangement uses TRBV5-1 and TRBJ2-7; 9 nucleotides agree with TRBD1. Germline CDR1 is SGHRS and CDR2 is YFSETQ. V dropped 4 bases and J dropped 5; count of bases not matched to a gene: 7. This CDR3 is built from 14 residues. The CDR3 bases are TGCGCCAGCAGCGTAGGACAGGGGCGGCACGAGCAGTACTTC. It is translated as CASSVGQGRHEQYF.